These T cell receptor beta chains were read from a single sample in a study of human T cells and chemical hapten exposure. From the RACE reads, TCRdb called clonotypes with MiXCR, one entry per CDR3 protein. Of around 50,000 distinct CDR3 sequences listed, about a tenth are singletons. Sequences were derived from whole blood, sampled in connection with sensitization to the hapten diphenylcyclopropenone (DPC). These receptors were taken from a woman between 40 and 55 years old with alopecia areata. Some clones in this sample may be carry-over from other donors' samples. CDR3s include the opening cysteine and the closing phenylalanine or tryptophan. Each record gives: D gene, J gene, clone size, V gene, CDR3 DNA, CDR3 protein. The D gene is left open where the match is weak. The listing skips clone size in some rows; elsewhere it reads once, few, many or a size class.

NA TRBJ2-5 many TRBV7-9 TGTGCCAGCAGCATCTCCAGAGGCGGCAGGGAGACCCAGTACTTC CASSISRGGRETQYF
NA TRBJ2-7 many TRBV4-1 TGCGCCAGCAGCCGGGGGGAGTTGCACTACGAGCAGTACTTC CASSRGELHYEQYF
TRBD1 TRBJ1-3 many TRBV4-1 TGCGCCAGCAGGGGACAGGGACTAAACACCATATATTTT CASRGQGLNTIYF
NA TRBJ1-1 NA TRBV12-3/TRBV12-4 TGTGCCAGCATACGAGGTCAGGGGAACACTGAAGCTTTCTTT CASIRGQGNTEAFF
TRBD1 TRBJ2-5 many TRBV6-2/TRBV6-3 TGTGCCAGCAGTGGACAGGAACTTGGGACCCAGTACTTC CASSGQELGTQYF
NA TRBJ2-7 NA TRBV7-2 TGTGCCAGCAGCTTATTCCCCTCCACTTCCTACGAGCAGTACTTC CASSLFPSTSYEQYF
NA TRBJ1-5 many TRBV18 TGTGCCAGCTCACCGGGAGGACAGCAGCCCCAGCATTTT CASSPGGQQPQHF
NA TRBJ2-2 many TRBV18 TGTGCCAGCTCACCACCAAATACCGGGGAGCTGTTTTTT CASSPPNTGELFF
NA TRBJ2-2 NA TRBV7-3 TGTGCCAGCAGCTTAAAGGCCTATTCTTACACCGGGGAGCTGTTTTTT CASSLKAYSYTGELFF
NA TRBJ1-1 many TRBV7-9 TGTGCCAGCAGCCGGTGGGACACTGAAGCTTTCTTT CASSRWDTEAFF
NA TRBJ1-2 many TRBV27 TGTGCCACCCGACAGAAGACCTATGGCTACACCTTC CATRQKTYGYTF
NA TRBJ2-7 NA TRBV28 TGTGCCAGCGGTCACTACGAGCAGTACTTC CASGHYEQYF
NA TRBJ2-7 NA TRBV29-1 TGCAGCGTTGAAGATCGAGGCAGGGTCCACGAGCAGTACTTC CSVEDRGRVHEQYF
TRBD1 TRBJ1-2 many TRBV20-1 TGCAGTGCTACCCAACCGGGACAGGGAGTTTTAAGATATGGCTACACCTTC CSATQPGQGVLRYGYTF